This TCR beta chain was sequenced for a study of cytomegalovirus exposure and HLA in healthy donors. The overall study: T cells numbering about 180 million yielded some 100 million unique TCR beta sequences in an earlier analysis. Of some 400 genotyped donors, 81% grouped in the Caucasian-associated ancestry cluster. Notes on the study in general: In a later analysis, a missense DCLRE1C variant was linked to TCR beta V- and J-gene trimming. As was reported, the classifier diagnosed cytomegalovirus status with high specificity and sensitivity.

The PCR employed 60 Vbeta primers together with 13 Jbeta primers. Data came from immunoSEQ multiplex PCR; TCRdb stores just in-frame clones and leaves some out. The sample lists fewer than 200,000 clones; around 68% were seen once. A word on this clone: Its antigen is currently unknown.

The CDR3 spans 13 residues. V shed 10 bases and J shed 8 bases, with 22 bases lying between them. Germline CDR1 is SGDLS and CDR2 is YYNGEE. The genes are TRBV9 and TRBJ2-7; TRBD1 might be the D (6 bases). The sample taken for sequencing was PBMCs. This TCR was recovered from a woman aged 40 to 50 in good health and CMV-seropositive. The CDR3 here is CARLWTVLRKQYF. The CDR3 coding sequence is TGTGCCCGGCTTTGGACAGTCCTACGGAAGCAGTACTTC.